Below are 20 T cell receptor beta chains sequenced from a single sample in a study of blood T cell repertoires in COVID-19. The repertoire was sequenced with immunoSEQ multiplex PCR; TCRdb's copy has only in-frame clones and lacks some. Of about 240,000 clones in the sample, over 80% are singletons; the top ten hold roughly 2%. The source material was peripheral blood. Receptors were obtained from a man aged 30 to 39 who had recovered from COVID-19.

The rearrangement uses TRBV3-1 (or the pseudogene TRBV3-2) and TRBJ1-1; D not certain. This CDR3 contains 12 residues. V was cut by 4 bases and J by 1 base, with 4 bases left in between. Germline values: CDR1 LGHDT, CDR2 YNNKEL (reference sequence). Here the CDR3 DNA reads TGTGCCAGCAGCCTACAGAACACTGAAGCTTTCTTT. Its protein is CASSLQNTEAFF.

The rearrangement joins TRBV7-2 to TRBJ1-1; D perhaps matches TRBD1 (5 bases). This CDR3 has 15 amino acids. Germline values: CDR1 SGHTA, CDR2 FQGNSA. Trimming stripped 6 bases from V and 1 base from J, with 15 bases between. The CDR3 loop is CASRRTTTENTEAFF. For the CDR3, the DNA is TGTGCCAGCAGACGAACGACGACAGAGAACACTGAAGCTTTCTTT.

This clone is a singleton in its sample. The chain has TRBV4-1 and TRBJ2-7; D uncertain. The length of the CDR3 is 15 residues. Trimming took 4 bases from V and 0 from J, leaving 13 bases between them. From germline, CDR1 is MGHRA and CDR2 YSYEKL. The CDR3 sequence: CASSPTGSLSYEQYF. The CDR3 coding sequence is TGCGCCAGCAGCCCGACCGGGTCCCTCTCCTACGAGCAGTACTTC.

This rearrangement joins TRBV6-5 to TRBJ1-2; 7 positions match TRBD1. The CDR3 covers 13 residues. Germline V gene data show CDR1 as MNHEY and CDR2 as SVGAGI. The junction had 5 bases not matched to a gene; V was cut back by 6 bases and J by 4 bases. The CDR3 DNA reads TGTGCCAGCAGATTAACAGGGGCCTATGGCTACACCTTC. Translated: CASRLTGAYGYTF.

This chain uses TRBV2 with TRBJ1-4, with 9 bases fitting TRBD1. Trimming cost V 8 bases and J 6 bases; bases outside gene matches: 13. The CDR3 consists of 16 residues. The germline V gene has CDR1 SNHLY and CDR2 FYNNEI. The CDR3 loop is CASGLPGTGYDEKLFF. CDR3 DNA sequence: TGTGCCAGCGGTCTTCCCGGGACAGGGTATGATGAAAAACTGTTTTTT. Filled out from reference TRBV2 and TRBJ1-4, the complete variable domain reads EPEVTQTPSHQVTQMGQEVILRCVPISNHLYFYWYRQILGQKVEFLVSFYNNEISEKSEIFDDQFSVERPDGSNFTLKIRSTKLEDSAMYFCASGLPGTGYDEKLFFGSGTQLSVL.

This rearrangement joins TRBV12-3 or TRBV12-4 to TRBJ1-1, with D unresolved. This CDR3 contains 13 residues. Trimming removed 2 bases at V and 1 base at J, with 5 bases between. CDR3 coding DNA: TGTGCCAGCAGTTTAAGCTGGAACACTGAAGCTTTCTTT. Translation: CASSLSWNTEAFF.

A remark on this clone: One end of the junction varies from germline; a read error may be responsible. The gene calls are TRBV5-3 and TRBJ2-2; D possibly corresponds to TRBD2 (6 bases). TRBV5-3 is an ORF; its function is uncertain. CDR3 size: 14 residues. The CDR3: CARSLGSRHRGAVF. CDR3 in DNA: TGTGCCAGAAGTCTCGGGAGCAGGCACCGGGGAGCTGTTTTT.

This chain connects TRBV5-6 to TRBJ1-2; weak D call: TRBD1 (5 bases). V gave up 2 bases and J gave up 7 bases, with 15 bases separating them. The CDR3 extends over 14 amino acids. The germline gives CDR1 SGHDT, CDR2 YYEEEE. CDR3 coding DNA: TGTGCCAGCAGCTTCGGGCAGGGCATAGGTGGCTACACCTTC. Translation gives CASSFGQGIGGYTF. The full variable domain, completed using reference TRBV5-6 and TRBJ1-2, is DAGVTQSPTHLIKTRGQQVTLRCSPKSGHDTVSWYQQALGQGPQFIFQYYEEEERQRGNFPDRFSGHQFPNYSSELNVNALLLGDSALYLCASSFGQGIGGYTFGSGTRLTVV.

The chain uses TRBV18 and TRBJ2-4, with D possibly TRBD1 on 6 matching bases. CDR1 and CDR2 from the germline V gene are KGHSH and LQKENI. CDR3 size: 16 residues. V was shortened by 4 bases and J by 5 bases, with 18 bases between the two germline ends. CDR3 sequence reads: CASSQAVTGFQNIQYF. In DNA, the CDR3 is TGTGCCAGCTCACAAGCCGTTACAGGGTTCCAAAACATTCAGTACTTC. Together with reference TRBV18 and TRBJ2-4, the CDR3 gives the full variable domain: NAGVMQNPRHLVRRRGQEARLRCSPMKGHSHVYWYRQLPEEGLKFMVYLQKENIIDESGMPKERFSAEFPKEGPSILRIQQVVRGDSAAYFCASSQAVTGFQNIQYFGAGTRLSVL.

This clone was counted once. The genes are TRBV5-4 and TRBJ2-4; 8 positions match TRBD1. Germline loops: CDR1 SGHNT, CDR2 YYREEE (reference sequence). The CDR3 runs 15 residues. Trimming took 4 bases from V and 3 from J; bases not matched to a gene: 6. As DNA, the CDR3 is TGTGCCAGCAGCACTGACAGGGGAGGCAAAAACATTCAGTACTTC. Translated: CASSTDRGGKNIQYF.

The chain is built from TRBV2 and TRBJ2-1; 7 bases align to TRBD1. Germline CDR1 is SNHLY and CDR2 is FYNNEI. The CDR3 consists of 12 residues. Trimming removed 7 bases from V and 9 bases from J; junction bases left unmatched: 6. CDR3 in amino acids: CASTDRVTEQFF. The CDR3 nucleotides are TGTGCCAGCACCGACAGGGTTACTGAGCAGTTCTTC.

This clone was observed a few times. V usage is TRBV4-1 and J usage is TRBJ1-1; no clear D gene. The CDR3 runs to 13 residues. CDR1 and CDR2 (germline): MGHRA, YSYEKL. Trimming left V 4 bases short and J 1 base short, with 7 bases between. The CDR3: CASSRFRNTEAFF. In DNA, the CDR3 is TGCGCCAGCAGCCGTTTCCGGAACACTGAAGCTTTCTTT.

Only one count was recorded for this clone. The V gene is TRBV4-1, the J gene TRBJ2-7, with 8 bases that match TRBD1. J was trimmed by 4 bases and V by 6 bases; bases with no gene match: 2. The CDR3 consists of 12 residues. The germline V gene has CDR1 MGHRA and CDR2 YSYEKL. DNA of the CDR3: TGCGCCAGCAGTCACAGGGGGTACGAGCAGTACTTC. The encoded protein is CASSHRGYEQYF.

The J gene is TRBJ1-1, the V gene TRBV5-5; D is possibly TRBD1 (6 bases). V shed 4 bases and J shed 8 bases, with 18 bases lying between them. CDR1 and CDR2 (germline): SGHKS, YYEKEE (reference sequence). CDR3 length: 14 residues. The DNA of the CDR3 is TGTGCCAGCAGCCCATTAACAGGGCCTCCCGAAGCTTTCTTT. Its protein product is CASSPLTGPPEAFF.

This clone is a singleton in its sample. The chain uses TRBV19 and TRBJ2-5, with D uncertain. The CDR3 has 13 residues. Germline V gene lookup returns CDR1 LNHDA and CDR2 SQIVND (reference sequence). V was cut by 3 bases and J by 0 bases, with 5 bases left in between. The CDR3 nucleotides read TGTGCCAGTAGTATGGGCTACCAAGAGACCCAGTACTTC. It translates to CASSMGYQETQYF.

The gene calls are TRBV6-6 and TRBJ1-5, with unresolved D. The V gene's germline CDR1 is MNHNY and CDR2 SVGAGI (reference sequence). Trimming removed 7 bases at V and 5 bases at J, with 15 bases between. This CDR3 region has 14 residues. CDR3 loop: CASIQNLSDQPQHF. The CDR3 region has the DNA TGTGCCAGCATCCAAAACCTCAGTGATCAGCCCCAGCATTTT.

The V gene is TRBV19, the J gene TRBJ2-4; tentatively, D is TRBD1 (5 bases). V gave up 4 bases and J gave up 15 bases, with 13 bases separating them. This CDR3 contains 11 residues. Looked up from germline, CDR1 is LNHDA and CDR2 is SQIVND (reference sequence). Here the CDR3 reads CASSTQVVLYF. The CDR3 coding sequence is TGTGCCAGTAGTACACAGGTGGTGCTGTACTTC.

V gene TRBV4-2 combines with J gene TRBJ2-7; TRBD1 matches 10 bases. Germline-derived CDR1 and CDR2 are LGHNA and YNFKEQ. After removal of 0 bases from V and 6 bases from J, the junction contained 5 bases not matched to a gene. The CDR3 totals 15 residues. This CDR3 is CASSQDGTGAGEQYF. DNA of the CDR3: TGTGCCAGCAGCCAAGACGGGACAGGGGCAGGCGAGCAGTACTTC.

The genes are TRBV2 and TRBJ2-1; 14 bases fit TRBD2. J was trimmed by 4 bases and V by 6 bases; bases with no gene match: 2. Germline lookup yields CDR1 SNHLY and CDR2 FYNNEI. This CDR3 is 15 amino acids long. The CDR3 loop reads CASRTSGGEYNEQFF. The DNA of the CDR3 is TGTGCCAGCAGGACTAGCGGGGGGGAGTACAATGAGCAGTTCTTC.

This chain joins TRBV4-1 and TRBJ1-5; maybe TRBD1 (5 bases). Per the germline V gene, CDR1 is MGHRA and CDR2 is YSYEKL. The V gene lost 1 base and the J gene lost 4 bases, with 11 bases spanning the gap. The CDR3 has 15 amino acids. The CDR3 is CASSQGGSGNQPQHF. CDR3 bases: TGCGCCAGCAGCCAAGGTGGATCAGGGAATCAGCCCCAGCATTTT.